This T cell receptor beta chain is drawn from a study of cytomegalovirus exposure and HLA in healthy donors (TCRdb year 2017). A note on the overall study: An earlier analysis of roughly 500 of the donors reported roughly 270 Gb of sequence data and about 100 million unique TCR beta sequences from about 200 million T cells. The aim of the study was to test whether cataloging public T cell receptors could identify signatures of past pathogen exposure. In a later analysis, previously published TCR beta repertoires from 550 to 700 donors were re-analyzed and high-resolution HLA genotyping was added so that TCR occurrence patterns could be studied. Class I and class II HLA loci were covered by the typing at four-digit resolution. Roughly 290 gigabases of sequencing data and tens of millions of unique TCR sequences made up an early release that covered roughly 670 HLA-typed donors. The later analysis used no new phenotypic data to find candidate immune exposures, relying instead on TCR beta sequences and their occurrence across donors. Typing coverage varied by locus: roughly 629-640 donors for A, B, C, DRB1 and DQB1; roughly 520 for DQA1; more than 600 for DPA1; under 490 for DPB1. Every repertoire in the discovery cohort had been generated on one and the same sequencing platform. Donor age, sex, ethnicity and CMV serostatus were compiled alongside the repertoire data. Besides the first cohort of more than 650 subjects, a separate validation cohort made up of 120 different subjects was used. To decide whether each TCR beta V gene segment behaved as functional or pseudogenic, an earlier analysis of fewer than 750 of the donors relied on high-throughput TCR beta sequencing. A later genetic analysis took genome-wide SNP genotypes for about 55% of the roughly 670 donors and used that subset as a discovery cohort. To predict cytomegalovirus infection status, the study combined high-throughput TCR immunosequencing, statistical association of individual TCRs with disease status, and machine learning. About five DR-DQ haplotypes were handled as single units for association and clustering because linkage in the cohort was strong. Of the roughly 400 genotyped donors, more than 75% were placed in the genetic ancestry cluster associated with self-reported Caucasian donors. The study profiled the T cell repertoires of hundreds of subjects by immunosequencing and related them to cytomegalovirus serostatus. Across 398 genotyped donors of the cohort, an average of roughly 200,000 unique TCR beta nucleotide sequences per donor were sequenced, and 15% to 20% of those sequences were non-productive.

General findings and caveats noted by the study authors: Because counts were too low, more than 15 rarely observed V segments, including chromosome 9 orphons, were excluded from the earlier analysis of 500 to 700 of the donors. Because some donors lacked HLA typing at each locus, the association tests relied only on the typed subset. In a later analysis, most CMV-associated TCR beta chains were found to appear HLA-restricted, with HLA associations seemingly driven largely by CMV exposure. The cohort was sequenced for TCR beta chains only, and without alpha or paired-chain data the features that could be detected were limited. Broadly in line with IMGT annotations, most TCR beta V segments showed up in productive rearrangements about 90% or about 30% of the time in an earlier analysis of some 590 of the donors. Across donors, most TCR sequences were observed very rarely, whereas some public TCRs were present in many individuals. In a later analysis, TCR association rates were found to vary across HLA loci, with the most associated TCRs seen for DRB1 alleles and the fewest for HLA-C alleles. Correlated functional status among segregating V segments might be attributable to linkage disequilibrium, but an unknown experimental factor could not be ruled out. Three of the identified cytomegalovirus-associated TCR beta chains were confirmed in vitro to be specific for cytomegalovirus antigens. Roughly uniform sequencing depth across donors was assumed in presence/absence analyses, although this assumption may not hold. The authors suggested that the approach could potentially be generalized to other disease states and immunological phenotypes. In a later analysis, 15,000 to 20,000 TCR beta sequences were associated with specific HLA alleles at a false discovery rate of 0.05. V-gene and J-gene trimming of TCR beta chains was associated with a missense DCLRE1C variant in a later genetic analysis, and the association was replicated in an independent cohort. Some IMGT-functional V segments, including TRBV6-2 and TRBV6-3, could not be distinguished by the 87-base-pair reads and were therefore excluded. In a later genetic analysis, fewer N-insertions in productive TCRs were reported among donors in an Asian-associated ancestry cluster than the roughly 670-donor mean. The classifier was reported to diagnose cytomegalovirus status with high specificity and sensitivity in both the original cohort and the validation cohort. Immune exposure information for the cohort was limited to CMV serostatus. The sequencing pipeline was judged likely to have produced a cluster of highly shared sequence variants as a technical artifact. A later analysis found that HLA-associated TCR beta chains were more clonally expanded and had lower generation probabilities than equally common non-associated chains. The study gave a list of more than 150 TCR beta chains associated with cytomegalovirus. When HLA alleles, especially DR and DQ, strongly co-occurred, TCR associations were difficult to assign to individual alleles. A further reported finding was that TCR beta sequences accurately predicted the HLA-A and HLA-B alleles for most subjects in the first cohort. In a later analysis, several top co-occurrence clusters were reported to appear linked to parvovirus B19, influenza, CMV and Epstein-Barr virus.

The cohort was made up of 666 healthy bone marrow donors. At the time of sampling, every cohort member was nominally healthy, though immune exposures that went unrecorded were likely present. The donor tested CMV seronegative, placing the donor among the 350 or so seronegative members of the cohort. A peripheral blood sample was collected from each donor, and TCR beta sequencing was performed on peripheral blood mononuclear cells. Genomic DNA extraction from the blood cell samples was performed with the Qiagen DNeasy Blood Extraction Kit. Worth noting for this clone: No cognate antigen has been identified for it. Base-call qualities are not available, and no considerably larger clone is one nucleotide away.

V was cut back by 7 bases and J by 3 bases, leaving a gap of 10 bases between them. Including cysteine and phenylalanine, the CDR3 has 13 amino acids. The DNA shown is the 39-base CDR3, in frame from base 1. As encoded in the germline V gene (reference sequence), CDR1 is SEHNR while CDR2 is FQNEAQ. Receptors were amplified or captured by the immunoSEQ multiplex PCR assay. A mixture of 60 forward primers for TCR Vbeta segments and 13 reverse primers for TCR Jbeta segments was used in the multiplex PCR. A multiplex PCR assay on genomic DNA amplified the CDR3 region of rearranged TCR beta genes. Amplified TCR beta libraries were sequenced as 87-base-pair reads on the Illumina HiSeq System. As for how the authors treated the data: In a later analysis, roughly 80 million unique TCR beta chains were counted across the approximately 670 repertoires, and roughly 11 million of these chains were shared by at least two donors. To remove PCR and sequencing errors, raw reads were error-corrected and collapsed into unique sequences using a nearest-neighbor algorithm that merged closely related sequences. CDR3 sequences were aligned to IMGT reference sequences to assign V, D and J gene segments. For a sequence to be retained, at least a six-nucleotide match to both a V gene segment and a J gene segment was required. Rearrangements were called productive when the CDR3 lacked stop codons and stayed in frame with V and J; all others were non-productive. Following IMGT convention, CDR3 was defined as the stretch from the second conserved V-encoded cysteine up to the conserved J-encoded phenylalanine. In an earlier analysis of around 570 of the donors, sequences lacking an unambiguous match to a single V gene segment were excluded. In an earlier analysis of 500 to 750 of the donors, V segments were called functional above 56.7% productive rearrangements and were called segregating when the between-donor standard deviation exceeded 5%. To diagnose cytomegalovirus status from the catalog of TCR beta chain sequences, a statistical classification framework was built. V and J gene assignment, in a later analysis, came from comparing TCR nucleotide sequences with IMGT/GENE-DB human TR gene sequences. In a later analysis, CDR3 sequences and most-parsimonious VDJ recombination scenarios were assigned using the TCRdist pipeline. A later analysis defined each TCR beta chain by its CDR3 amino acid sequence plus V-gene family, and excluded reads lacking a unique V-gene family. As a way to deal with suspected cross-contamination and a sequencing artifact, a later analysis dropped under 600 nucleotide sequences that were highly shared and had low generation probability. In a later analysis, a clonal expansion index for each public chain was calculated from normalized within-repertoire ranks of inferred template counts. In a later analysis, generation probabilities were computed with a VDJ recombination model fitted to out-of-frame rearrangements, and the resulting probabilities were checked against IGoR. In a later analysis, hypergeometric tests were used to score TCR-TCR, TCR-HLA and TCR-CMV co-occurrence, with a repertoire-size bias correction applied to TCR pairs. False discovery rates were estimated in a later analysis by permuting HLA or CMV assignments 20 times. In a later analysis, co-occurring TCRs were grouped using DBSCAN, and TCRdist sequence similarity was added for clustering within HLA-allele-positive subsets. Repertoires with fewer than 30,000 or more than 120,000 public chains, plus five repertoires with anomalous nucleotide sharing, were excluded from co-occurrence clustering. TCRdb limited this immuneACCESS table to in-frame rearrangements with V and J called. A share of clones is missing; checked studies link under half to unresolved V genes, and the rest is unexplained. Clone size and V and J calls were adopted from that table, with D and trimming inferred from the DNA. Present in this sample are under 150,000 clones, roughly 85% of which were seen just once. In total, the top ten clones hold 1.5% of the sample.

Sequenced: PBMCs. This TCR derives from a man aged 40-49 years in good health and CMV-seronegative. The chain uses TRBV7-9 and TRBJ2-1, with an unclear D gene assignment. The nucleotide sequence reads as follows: TGTGCCAGCATGTCCGGAGACTACAATGAGCAGTTCTTC. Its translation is CASMSGDYNEQFF.